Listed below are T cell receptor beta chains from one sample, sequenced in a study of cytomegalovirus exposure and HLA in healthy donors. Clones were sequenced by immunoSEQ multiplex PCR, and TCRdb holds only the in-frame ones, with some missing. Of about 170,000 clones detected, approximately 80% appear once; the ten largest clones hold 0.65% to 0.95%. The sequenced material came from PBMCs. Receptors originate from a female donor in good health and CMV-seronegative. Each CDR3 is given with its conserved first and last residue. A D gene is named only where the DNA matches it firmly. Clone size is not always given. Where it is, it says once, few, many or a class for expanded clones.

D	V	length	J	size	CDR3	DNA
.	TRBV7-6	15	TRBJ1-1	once	CASRKRGRGDTEAFF	TGTGCCAGCAGAAAACGGGGGAGAGGAGACACTGAAGCTTTCTTT
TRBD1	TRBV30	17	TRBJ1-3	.	CAWSRGGTGATGNTIYF	TGTGCCTGGAGTCGTGGGGGGACAGGGGCGACTGGAAACACCATATATTTT
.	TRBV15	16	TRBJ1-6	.	CATSRDRPAAGSPLHF	TGTGCCACCAGCAGAGATCGGCCCGCCGCCGGGTCACCCCTCCACTTT
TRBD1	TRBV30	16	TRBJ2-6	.	CAWNRDRVSGANVLTF	TGTGCCTGGAATAGAGACAGGGTCTCTGGGGCCAACGTCCTGACTTTC
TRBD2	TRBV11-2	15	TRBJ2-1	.	CASSFIAGGDNEQFF	TGTGCCAGCAGCTTCATAGCGGGAGGAGACAATGAGCAGTTCTTC
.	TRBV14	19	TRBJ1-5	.	CASSQEDRLDEYSNQPQHF	TGTGCCAGCAGCCAAGAAGACAGACTCGACGAGTATAGCAATCAGCCCCAGCATTTT
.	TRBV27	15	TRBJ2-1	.	CASSYTGRPYNEQFF	TGTGCCAGCAGTTATACCGGGAGACCCTACAATGAGCAGTTCTTC
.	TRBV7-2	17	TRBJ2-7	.	CASSLEGIGGTAIKQYF	TGTGCCAGCAGCTTAGAGGGTATAGGGGGGACAGCTATAAAACAGTACTTC
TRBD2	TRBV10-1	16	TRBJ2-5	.	CANGVLAGRIQETQYF	TGCGCCAACGGGGTTCTAGCGGGTAGAATTCAAGAGACCCAGTACTTC
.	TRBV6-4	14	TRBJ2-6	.	CASSDSYGANGLTF	TGTGCCAGCAGTGACTCATATGGGGCCAACGGCCTGACTTTC
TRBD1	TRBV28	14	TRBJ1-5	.	CASIGQGGNQPQHF	TGTGCCAGCATCGGACAGGGGGGCAATCAGCCCCAGCATTTT
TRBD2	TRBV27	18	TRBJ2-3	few	CASSLRLAGVWGTDTQYF	TGTGCCAGCAGTCTAAGACTAGCGGGAGTCTGGGGCACAGATACGCAGTATTTT
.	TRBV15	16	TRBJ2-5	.	CATSRLSSAEGMPQYF	TGTGCCACCAGCAGATTGTCATCAGCGGAGGGAATGCCCCAGTACTTC
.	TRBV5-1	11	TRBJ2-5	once	CASSSQETQYF	TGCGCCAGCAGTTCTCAAGAGACCCAGTACTTC
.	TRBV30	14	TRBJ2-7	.	CAWSAPGARYEQYF	TGTGCCTGGAGTGCTCCGGGAGCAAGGTACGAGCAGTACTTC
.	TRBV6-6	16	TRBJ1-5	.	CASSYSVGTVRQPQHF	TGTGCCAGCAGTTACTCCGTGGGTACAGTCCGCCAGCCCCAGCATTTT
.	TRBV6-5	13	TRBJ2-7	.	CASKKGTAYEQYF	TGTGCCAGCAAAAAAGGAACAGCCTACGAGCAGTACTTC
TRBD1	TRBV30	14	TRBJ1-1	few	CAWRWGQGNTEAFF	TGTGCCTGGAGATGGGGACAGGGGAACACTGAAGCTTTCTTT
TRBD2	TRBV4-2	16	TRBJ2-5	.	CASSRQLAGGQETQYF	TGTGCCAGCAGCCGGCAACTAGCGGGGGGTCAAGAGACCCAGTACTTC
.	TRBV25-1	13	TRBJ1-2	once	CASSEQGFGGYTF	TGTGCCAGCAGTGAACAGGGATTTGGGGGCTACACCTTC
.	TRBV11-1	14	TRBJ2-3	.	CASSRYASTDTQYF	TGTGCCAGCAGCCGCTATGCTAGTACAGATACGCAGTATTTT
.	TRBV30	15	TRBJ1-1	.	CAWSVYRLLNTEAFF	TGTGCCTGGAGTGTCTACAGGCTCTTGAACACTGAAGCTTTCTTT
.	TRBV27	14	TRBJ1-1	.	CASSLSILGSPPNF	TGTGCCAGCAGTTTATCGATATTAGGGAGTCCTCCCAACTTT
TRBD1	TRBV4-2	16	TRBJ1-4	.	CASSQGDSATNEKLFF	TGTGCCAGCAGCCAAGGGGACAGCGCAACTAATGAAAAACTGTTTTTT
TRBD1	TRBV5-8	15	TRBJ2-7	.	CASTQGQGRGSEQYF	TGTGCCAGCACCCAAGGACAGGGGAGAGGAAGCGAGCAGTACTTC
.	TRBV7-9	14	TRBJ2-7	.	CASSLMGDFDEQYF	TGTGCCAGCAGCTTAATGGGGGACTTCGACGAGCAGTACTTC
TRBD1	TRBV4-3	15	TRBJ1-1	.	CASSQDLRDRGVAFF	TGCGCCAGCAGCCAAGATCTAAGGGACAGGGGGGTAGCTTTCTTT
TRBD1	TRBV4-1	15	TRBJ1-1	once	CASRHPGQGDTEAFF	TGCGCCAGCAGGCACCCGGGACAGGGGGACACTGAAGCTTTCTTT
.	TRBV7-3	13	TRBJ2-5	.	CASSGGAGETQYF	TGTGCCAGCAGTGGGGGGGCGGGAGAGACCCAGTACTTC
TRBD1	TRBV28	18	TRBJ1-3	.	CASSPIRDRGLSGNTIYF	TGTGCCAGCAGTCCGATCCGGGACAGGGGGCTTAGTGGAAACACCATATATTTT
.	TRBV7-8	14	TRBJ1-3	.	CASSPGGSGNTIYF	TGTGCCAGCAGCCCGGGGGGATCTGGAAACACCATATATTTT
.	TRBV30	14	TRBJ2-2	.	CAWSATQGTGELFF	TGTGCCTGGAGCGCCACACAGGGTACCGGGGAGCTGTTTTTT
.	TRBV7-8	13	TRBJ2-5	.	CASSLNYPETQYF	TGTGCCAGCAGCCTTAACTACCCGGAGACCCAGTACTTC
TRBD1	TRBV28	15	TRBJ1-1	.	CASSAHRGLGTEAFF	TGTGCCAGCAGTGCGCACAGGGGATTGGGCACTGAAGCTTTCTTT
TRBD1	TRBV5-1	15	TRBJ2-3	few	CASSFQTGATDTQYF	TGCGCCAGCAGCTTCCAGACAGGGGCCACAGATACGCAGTATTTT
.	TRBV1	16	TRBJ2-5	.	CTSSQGLAGGNETQYF	TGCACCAGCAGCCAAGGGCTAGCGGGAGGGAATGAGACCCAGTACTTC
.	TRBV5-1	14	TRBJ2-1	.	CASSFTASYNEQFF	TGCGCCAGCAGCTTCACAGCCTCCTACAATGAGCAGTTCTTC
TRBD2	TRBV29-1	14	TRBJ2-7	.	CSASTGLAGYEQYF	TGCAGCGCCTCCACGGGACTAGCGGGCTACGAGCAGTACTTC
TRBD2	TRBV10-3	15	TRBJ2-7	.	CAISLLAGGSYEQYF	TGTGCCATCAGCCTACTAGCGGGAGGGTCCTACGAGCAGTACTTC
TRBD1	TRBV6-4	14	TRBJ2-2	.	CASSPQGITGELFF	TGTGCCAGCAGTCCACAGGGGATCACCGGGGAGCTGTTTTTT
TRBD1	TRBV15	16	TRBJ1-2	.	CATSRVGTEARYGYTF	TGTGCCACCAGCAGAGTGGGGACAGAGGCTAGGTATGGCTACACCTTC
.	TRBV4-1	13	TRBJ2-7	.	CASSHGQGYEQYF	TGCGCCAGCAGCCATGGTCAGGGGTACGAGCAGTACTTC
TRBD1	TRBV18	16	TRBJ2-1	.	CASSTRQGPRVNEQFF	TGTGCCAGCTCAACCCGACAGGGGCCTAGGGTAAATGAGCAGTTCTTC
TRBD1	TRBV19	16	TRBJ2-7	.	CASSIVGQGADYEQYF	TGTGCCAGTAGTATAGTAGGACAGGGGGCCGACTACGAGCAGTACTTC
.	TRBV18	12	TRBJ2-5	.	CASSPETETQYF	TGTGCCAGCTCACCGGAGACGGAGACCCAGTACTTC